This passage covers 8 T cell receptor beta chains from one sample sequenced in a study of T-cell memory formation after mild COVID-19. TCRdb processed the 5' RACE reads anew with MiXCR; each CDR3 protein has one entry. Here the sample spans under 250,000 distinct CDR3 sequences, over 8.5% being singletons. The material sequenced was PBMCs or a T cell subset sorted from them (not recorded which). The receptors were gathered from a man younger than 35 who had mild COVID-19 (a few samples of this study predate the infection). Cell type and time point are not known.

A few counts support this clonotype. The chain employs TRBV6-2 or TRBV6-3 and TRBJ2-7; D is undetermined. The CDR3 contains 13 residues. Trimming stripped 11 bases from V and 3 bases from J, with 17 bases between. Per germline, CDR1 MNHEY and CDR2 SVGEGT. CDR3 region: CAVELTRNYEQYV. The CDR3 nucleotides read TGTGCCGTCGAATTGACTCGAAACTACGAGCAGTACGTC.

The chain employs TRBV2 and TRBJ2-1; D not resolved. The CDR3 length is 12 residues. Trimming took 3 bases from V and 7 from J, leaving 7 bases between them. The V gene's germline CDR1 is SNHLY and CDR2 FYNNEI. In nucleotides, the CDR3 is TGTGCCAGCAGTGACGACGGGAATGAGCAGTTCTTC. Its translation is CASSDDGNEQFF.

V is TRBV9 and J is TRBJ1-2; no clear D. This CDR3 contains 14 residues. CDR1 and CDR2 (germline): SGDLS, YYNGEE. Trimming pared 0 bases from V and 11 bases from J, leaving 17 bases between. CDR3 loop: CASSVAPLTESYTF. The CDR3 nucleotides read TGTGCCAGCAGCGTAGCCCCTCTTACAGAGAGTTACACCTTC. Full variable domain (remainder filled in from reference TRBV9 and TRBJ1-2): DSGVTQTPKHLITATGQRVTLRCSPRSGDLSVYWYQQSLDQGLQFLIQYYNGEERAKGNILERFSAQQFPDLHSELNLSSLELGDSALYFCASSVAPLTESYTFGSGTRLTVV.

The chain recombines TRBV7-9 with TRBJ2-5; D remains unclear. Trimming stripped 4 bases from V and 5 bases from J, with 11 bases between. Germline V lookup: CDR1 SEHNR, CDR2 FQNEAQ (reference sequence). The CDR3 runs to 13 residues. CDR3 loop: CASSSLVVETQYF. The DNA of the CDR3 is TGTGCCAGCAGCTCTCTCGTGGTGGAGACCCAGTACTTC.

This clonotype was seen a few times. This chain uses TRBV10-3 with TRBJ2-2, with TRBD2 matching 15 bases. Trimming took 6 bases from V and 8 from J; bases not matched to a gene: 13. The CDR3 length is 18 residues. The germline CDR1 and CDR2 sequences are ENHRY and SYGVKD. The CDR3, as DNA: TGTGCCATCAGCGGAGGGACTAGCGGGGGGACAACAGGAGGGGAGCTGTTTTTT. This codes for CAISGGTSGGTTGGELFF.

This chain links TRBV5-1 with TRBJ1-6; D is unresolved. Trimming pared 1 base from V and 4 bases from J, leaving 15 bases between. Germline V gene data show CDR1 as SGHRS and CDR2 as YFSETQ. The CDR3 loop spans 17 amino acids. The CDR3 here is CASSLRSGAVYNSPLHF. DNA for the CDR3: TGCGCCAGCAGCTTGCGGTCTGGCGCAGTGTATAATTCACCCCTCCACTTT.

In this sample, this clonotype turned up a few times. The genes are TRBV29-1 and TRBJ2-4, with D perhaps being TRBD1 or TRBD2 (5 bases each). Germline V gives CDR1 SQVTM, CDR2 ANQGSEA. The germline V and J ends were trimmed by 7 bases and 0 bases, with 13 bases remaining between them. The CDR3 totals 14 residues. CDR3 bases: TGCAGCGCCGGGACCCGCTTAGCCAAAAACATTCAGTACTTC. As protein: CSAGTRLAKNIQYF.

This clonotype has at least ten counts. The rearrangement joins TRBV12-3 or TRBV12-4 to TRBJ2-5, with unresolved D. The CDR3 sequence is 13 residues long. Trimming cost V 8 bases and J 0 bases, with 10 bases left between them. Here the CDR3 DNA reads TGTGCCAGCGTCCAACAGAACCAAGAGACCCAGTACTTC. It encodes CASVQQNQETQYF.